Shown below are 25 T cell receptor beta chains from a single sample sequenced in a study of cytotoxic CD8 clonotypes in ibrutinib-treated CLL (dated by TCRdb to 2020 to 2022). Libraries were prepared through the immunoSEQ multiplex PCR assay. This is the immuneACCESS table as TCRdb keeps it, with only in-frame sequences that have V and J called. A part of the clones is gone; compared with another copy, unresolved V genes explain less than half, and the rest is unexplained. The sample table contains around 330,000 clones; only one count was recorded for 67% of them. The ten largest account for around 6.5% of the sample. The sequenced sample was PBMCs, obtained after 36 months of ibrutinib treatment. The receptors were sampled from a human donor with chronic lymphocytic leukemia.

This clone was seen once. The chain is built from TRBV18 and TRBJ2-2; maybe TRBD2 (5 bases). Trimming stripped 2 bases from V and 2 bases from J, with 12 bases between. The CDR3 loop spans 16 amino acids. Germline V lookup: CDR1 KGHSH, CDR2 LQKENI. The CDR3 nucleotides read TGTGCCAGCTCACCATTCGAGGGCGGCAACACCGGGGAGCTGTTTTTT. Translating it yields CASSPFEGGNTGELFF.

The rearrangement uses TRBV6-5 and TRBJ1-2; the D gene is possibly TRBD1 (5 bases). Trimming stripped 0 bases from V and 0 bases from J, with 5 bases between. The CDR3 consists of 14 residues. Germline V gives CDR1 MNHEY, CDR2 SVGAGI. The CDR3 region is CASSYSTANYGYTF. The DNA of the CDR3 is TGTGCCAGCAGTTACTCGACAGCTAACTATGGCTACACCTTC.

The chain combines TRBV9 with TRBJ1-1; the D is unclear. The CDR3 runs to 15 residues. V was shortened by 4 bases and J by 1 base, with 14 bases between the two germline ends. The germline gives CDR1 SGDLS, CDR2 YYNGEE. The CDR3 DNA reads as TGTGCCAGCAGCCCTCCGGGAGGCCGGAACACTGAAGCTTTCTTT. It yields the protein CASSPPGGRNTEAFF.

This clone showed up many times. This chain links TRBV6-5 with TRBJ2-5; 7 bases line up with TRBD1. The CDR3 spans 14 residues. The V gene end was trimmed by 6 bases and the J gene end by 1 base; junction bases not matched to a gene: 5. CDR1 and CDR2 from the germline V gene are MNHEY and SVGAGI. The DNA for the CDR3 is TGTGCCAGCAGAGGGGACAGCCGCCAAGAGACCCAGTACTTC. It is translated as CASRGDSRQETQYF.

The chain carries TRBV27 and TRBJ1-5; TRBD1 is a possible D gene (5 bases). Trimming pared 3 bases from V and 2 bases from J, leaving 11 bases between. Germline CDR1 MNHEY, CDR2 SMNVEV (reference sequence). The CDR3 is made up of 15 amino acids. CDR3 coding DNA: TGTGCCAGCAGTTTGGGAGGGGCTCGCAATCAGCCCCAGCATTTT. Residues: CASSLGGARNQPQHF.

This chain joins TRBV4-1 and TRBJ2-3; 8 bases match TRBD1. Per the germline V gene, CDR1 is MGHRA and CDR2 is YSYEKL. J lost 0 bases, V lost 4 bases, and 12 bases had no gene match. The CDR3 runs 18 residues. This chain's CDR3 is CASSPYVARTGSTDTQYF. As DNA, the CDR3 is TGCGCCAGCAGCCCCTATGTGGCACGGACAGGGAGCACAGATACGCAGTATTTT.

The CDR3 loop is CASSLVGARVETQYF. For the CDR3, the DNA is TGTGCCAGCAGCTTAGTTGGGGCGAGGGTTGAGACCCAGTACTTC. J is TRBJ2-5 and V is TRBV11-2; tentatively, D is TRBD1 or TRBD2 (5 bases each). Per germline, CDR1 SGHAT and CDR2 FQNNGV. This CDR3 region has 15 residues. V shed 1 base and J shed 5 bases, with 14 bases lying between them.

The chain joins TRBV7-2 to TRBJ2-7, with D perhaps matching TRBD1 (5 bases). The CDR3 extends over 13 amino acids. V lost 3 bases and J lost 6, with 12 bases in between. From germline, CDR1 is SGHTA and CDR2 FQGNSA. The CDR3, as DNA: TGTGCCAGCAGCTTCAGGGCGGAAGGCGAGCAGTACTTC. The encoded protein is CASSFRAEGEQYF.

CDR3 protein: CASSSRTHSYEQYF. The CDR3 DNA reads as TGTGCCAGCAGCTCCAGGACCCATTCCTACGAGCAGTACTTC. The chain has TRBV11-2 and TRBJ2-7; D remains ambiguous. This CDR3 has 14 amino acids. The V gene's germline CDR1 is SGHAT and CDR2 FQNNGV. The V end lost 4 bases, the J end lost 1 base, and 11 bases lay between the germline ends.

The chain employs TRBV9 and TRBJ2-7; D may be TRBD1 (6 bases). Looked up from germline, CDR1 is SGDLS and CDR2 is YYNGEE. The ends were cut back, 0 bases at V and 5 bases at J, with 12 bases in the middle. The CDR3 runs to 14 residues. Here the CDR3 DNA reads TGTGCCAGCAGCGTAGGGGACACCCCCCACGAGCAGTACTTC. Translating it yields CASSVGDTPHEQYF.

This clone has just a few counts. The chain joins TRBV29-1 to TRBJ1-1, with 7 nucleotides matching TRBD1. The germline V gene has CDR1 SQVTM and CDR2 ANQGSEA. This CDR3 spans 12 amino acids. The trim removed 6 bases at V and 1 base at J, leaving 2 bases unmatched. The CDR3 DNA reads TGCAGCGTAAACAGGGGGAACACTGAAGCTTTCTTT. Translation: CSVNRGNTEAFF.

This chain uses TRBV9 with TRBJ1-2; D perhaps matches TRBD1 (6 bases). This CDR3 is 14 amino acids long. The germline V gene has CDR1 SGDLS and CDR2 YYNGEE. V lost 4 bases to trimming and J lost 3 bases, with 13 bases between them. CDR3 in amino acids: CASSPPGAHYGYTF. The CDR3 region has the DNA TGTGCCAGCAGCCCCCCAGGGGCCCACTATGGCTACACCTTC.

The chain is built from TRBV9 and TRBJ2-5, with D possibly TRBD2 on 6 matching bases. This CDR3 has 14 residues. Germline values: CDR1 SGDLS, CDR2 YYNGEE. Trimming took off 7 bases at V and 2 bases at J, with 15 bases between the two ends. The CDR3 here is CASGRGSWQETQYF. CDR3 nucleotide sequence: TGTGCCAGCGGTCGGGGGAGCTGGCAAGAGACCCAGTACTTC.

The chain carries TRBV2 and TRBJ2-1, with TRBD2 as a possible D gene (6 bases). V was shortened by 6 bases and J by 5 bases, with 20 bases between the two germline ends. Per the germline V gene, CDR1 is SNHLY and CDR2 is FYNNEI. The CDR3 covers 16 residues. CDR3 amino acids: CASRTGGTPPHNEQFF. The CDR3 region has the DNA TGTGCCAGCAGGACCGGCGGGACCCCCCCCCACAATGAGCAGTTCTTC.

The CDR3 DNA sequence: TGTGCCAGCAGCTTAGCTCTTAGCGGGGGGCTTAGCACAGATACGCAGTATTTT. It is translated as CASSLALSGGLSTDTQYF. The V gene is TRBV7-9, the J gene TRBJ2-3; 10 nucleotides align to TRBD2. CDR1 and CDR2 from the germline V gene are SEHNR and FQNEAQ (reference sequence). The CDR3 totals 18 residues. V shed 0 bases, J shed 0 bases, and the junction held 6 bases outside the gene matches.

The gene calls are TRBV12-5 and TRBJ2-7; TRBD1 or TRBD2 may be the D gene (5 bases each). The CDR3 spans 14 residues. The V gene's germline CDR1 is LGHNT and CDR2 FRNRAP. Trimming pared 4 bases from V and 7 bases from J, leaving 17 bases between. CDR3 DNA: TGTGCTAGTGGTTGGGACGGGCCCCCGCGGGAGCAGTACTTC. Its protein is CASGWDGPPREQYF. The whole variable domain, remainder taken from reference TRBV12-5 and TRBJ2-7, is DARVTQTPRHKVTEMGQEVTMRCQPILGHNTVFWYRQTMMQGLELLAYFRNRAPLDDSGMPKDRFSAEMPDATLATLKIQPSEPRDSAVYFCASGWDGPPREQYFGPGTRLTVT.

V is TRBV4-1 and J is TRBJ1-1, with D perhaps TRBD1 (5 bases). V was cut by 3 bases and J by 1 base, with 15 bases left in between. Germline V lookup: CDR1 MGHRA, CDR2 YSYEKL. The CDR3 runs to 16 residues. The DNA of the CDR3 is TGCGCCAGCAGCCACCCGCGTGAGGGGTGGAACACTGAAGCTTTCTTT. Translated: CASSHPREGWNTEAFF.

The rearrangement uses TRBV6-1 and TRBJ1-2; D is possibly TRBD1 (6 bases). There are 15 residues in the CDR3. The V end was cut by 0 bases, the J end by 4 bases, with 12 bases between. Germline V gives CDR1 MNHNS, CDR2 SASEGT. CDR3 DNA: TGTGCCAGCAGTGAAGCGCGGGGGCGCCCCTATGGCTACACCTTC. Amino acids: CASSEARGRPYGYTF.

In its sample, this clone was seen a few times. The V gene is TRBV7-2, the J gene TRBJ2-7; D gene ambiguous. This CDR3 has 13 amino acids. CDR1 and CDR2 from the germline V gene are SGHTA and FQGNSA. The V gene lost 0 bases and the J gene lost 2 bases, with 5 bases spanning the gap. CDR3 region: CASSLAKAYEQYF. CDR3 coding DNA: TGTGCCAGCAGCTTAGCCAAGGCCTACGAGCAGTACTTC.

This chain joins TRBV7-3 and TRBJ1-1; 9 bases are a match to TRBD1. Germline V gene sequence: CDR1 SGHTA, CDR2 FQGTGA. The length of the CDR3 is 13 residues. The V gene end was trimmed by 3 bases and the J gene end by 7 bases; junction bases not matched to a gene: 3. The DNA for the CDR3 is TGTGCCAGCAGCTTCGGACAGGGGTTTGAAGCTTTCTTT. This sequence encodes CASSFGQGFEAFF.

The genes are TRBV5-1 and TRBJ1-3; TRBD1 matches 8 bases. Germline CDR1 and CDR2: SGHRS and YFSETQ. The junction had 4 bases not matched to a gene; V was cut back by 2 bases and J by 3 bases. This CDR3 has 15 residues. CDR3 loop: CASSFLTGDGNTIYF. CDR3 nucleotides: TGCGCCAGCAGCTTTCTGACAGGGGATGGAAACACCATATATTTT. Filled out from reference TRBV5-1 and TRBJ1-3, the complete variable domain reads KAGVTQTPRYLIKTRGQQVTLSCSPISGHRSVSWYQQTPGQGLQFLFEYFSETQRNKGNFPGRFSGRQFSNSRSEMNVSTLELGDSALYLCASSFLTGDGNTIYFGEGSWLTVV.

V and J are TRBV9 and TRBJ2-3; 8 nucleotides align to TRBD2. With 0 bases clipped from V and 5 bases from J, the junction kept 11 bases outside the gene matches. Germline V CDR1 and CDR2: SGDLS, YYNGEE. CDR3 length: 17 amino acids. The CDR3 DNA reads TGTGCCAGCAGCGTAGCTATCTCGGGAGGGCCCAGAGATACGCAGTATTTT. This translates into CASSVAISGGPRDTQYF.

The V and J genes are TRBV4-1 and TRBJ2-2, with D possibly matching TRBD1 (5 bases). The germline V gene has CDR1 MGHRA and CDR2 YSYEKL. The length of the CDR3 is 16 residues. Trimming took 6 bases from V and 0 from J, leaving 14 bases between them. DNA for the CDR3: TGCGCCAGCAGTATACAGGCACTCTCGAACACCGGGGAGCTGTTTTTT. Translated: CASSIQALSNTGELFF.

This chain uses TRBV19 with TRBJ1-5; 11 bases agree with TRBD1. V lost 6 bases, J lost 3 bases, and 10 bases stayed unmatched. CDR1 and CDR2 (germline): LNHDA, SQIVND (reference sequence). The CDR3 runs to 17 residues. The CDR3 here is CASRRTGGEVANQPQHF. CDR3 bases: TGTGCCAGTAGGAGGACAGGGGGCGAAGTGGCCAATCAGCCCCAGCATTTT.

The rearrangement joins TRBV7-9 to TRBJ2-7; no clear D. From germline, CDR1 is SEHNR and CDR2 FQNEAQ (reference sequence). Trimming cost V 1 base and J 3 bases, with 7 bases left between them. The CDR3 has 13 residues. Here the CDR3 reads CASSLGASYEQYF. CDR3 DNA sequence: TGTGCCAGCAGCTTAGGGGCCAGCTACGAGCAGTACTTC.